This passage covers 32 T cell receptor beta chains from one sample sequenced in a study of Ad26.COV2.S vaccination and SARS-CoV-2 variants. Assay used: immunoSEQ multiplex PCR; TCRdb lists only in-frame clones, some missing. Of 300,000 to 400,000 clones detected, around four fifths appear once; the ten largest clones hold 2% to 2.5%. The treatment here: some 19 received Ad26.COV2.S at low or high dose, single or two shots; 5 received placebo; per-sample allocation not given. Sample collection was performed on day 63 after the first vaccine or placebo injection. The specimen was peripheral blood, collected in a trial of Ad26.COV2.S vaccine versus placebo. The source is a person aged 18-60 years who received the Ad26.COV2.S COVID-19 vaccine or a placebo.

The chain couples TRBV7-3 to TRBJ2-7; 12 positions match TRBD1. This CDR3 is built from 17 residues. In germline, CDR1 is SGHTA, CDR2 FQGTGA. Trimming at V came to 5 bases and at J to 6 bases, leaving 14 bases not matched to a gene. The CDR3 DNA reads TGTGCCAGCAGCCCCCGTATCCCGGGACAGGGGGCCTTCGAGCAGTACTTC. Its translation: CASSPRIPGQGAFEQYF.

The rearrangement joins TRBV19 to TRBJ2-3; unclear D gene. The CDR3 consists of 16 residues. Trimming cost V 1 base and J 0 bases, with 11 bases left between them. Germline CDR1 reads LNHDA; CDR2 reads SQIVND (reference sequence). CDR3: CASSIGTTSSTDTQYF. The CDR3, as DNA: TGTGCCAGTAGTATAGGCACGACATCTAGCACAGATACGCAGTATTTT.

The V call is TRBV28, the J call TRBJ2-1; TRBD2 aligns across 12 bases. The germline V gene has CDR1 MDHEN and CDR2 SYDVKM. V gave up 6 bases and J gave up 7 bases; unmatched junction bases: 4. This CDR3 has 14 amino acids. The CDR3 is CASSTSGGMNEQFF. CDR3 coding DNA: TGTGCCAGCAGCACTAGCGGGGGGATGAATGAGCAGTTCTTC.

The chain couples TRBV29-1 to TRBJ2-5, with a tentative D call TRBD1 (7 bases). Trimming took 5 bases from V and 5 from J, leaving 24 bases between them. Germline V lookup: CDR1 SQVTM, CDR2 ANQGSEA. This CDR3 contains 16 residues. The CDR3 DNA reads TGCAGCGTTCCTCTGATTGGGACAGCGGGCGGGGAGACCCAGTACTTC. Translated: CSVPLIGTAGGETQYF.

The chain employs TRBV4-2 and TRBJ2-1; 10 positions agree with TRBD2. The CDR3 contains 15 residues. Germline loops: CDR1 LGHNA, CDR2 YNFKEQ. V dropped 1 base and J dropped 9; count of bases not matched to a gene: 6. CDR3 nucleotides: TGTGCCAGCAGCCAAGTCACTAGCGGGGACGGTGAGCAGTTCTTC. Its protein product is CASSQVTSGDGEQFF.

The rearrangement uses TRBV5-6 and TRBJ2-7; D unresolved. V lost 4 bases to trimming and J lost 3 bases, with 5 bases between them. Germline CDR1 reads SGHDT; CDR2 reads YYEEEE. CDR3 length: 11 residues. CDR3 region: CASSIRYEQYF. The CDR3 region has the DNA TGTGCCAGCAGCATACGCTACGAGCAGTACTTC.

The chain uses TRBV4-2 and TRBJ2-5; either TRBD1 or TRBD2 may fit D (5 bases each). The V gene lost 1 base and the J gene lost 5 bases, with 14 bases spanning the gap. Germline V gene lookup returns CDR1 LGHNA and CDR2 YNFKEQ. The CDR3 length is 15 residues. Here the CDR3 reads CASSQGGNPLETQYF. For the CDR3, the DNA is TGTGCCAGCAGCCAAGGGGGGAATCCTCTGGAGACCCAGTACTTC.

The gene calls are TRBV19 and TRBJ1-1; unclear D gene. The V and J ends lost 4 bases and 1 base respectively, with 16 bases between them. The CDR3 spans 16 residues. Germline CDR1 is LNHDA and CDR2 is SQIVND (reference sequence). The CDR3 DNA reads as TGTGCCAGTAGTACCACCCCAGTGGCCGGGAACACTGAAGCTTTCTTT. Amino acid sequence: CASSTTPVAGNTEAFF.

This clone occurred a few times. The chain links TRBV21-1 to TRBJ2-1. TRBV21-1 is a pseudogene. The CDR3 has 15 residues. CDR3 DNA sequence: TGTGCCAGCAGCAAAGAATCCCCCCAGGCGGATGAGCAGTTCTTC. As protein: CASSKESPQADEQFF.

This chain joins TRBV5-1 and TRBJ1-2; D is unclear. This CDR3 is built from 16 residues. V lost 0 bases, J lost 4 bases, and 16 bases lay in between. CDR1 and CDR2 from the germline V gene are SGHRS and YFSETQ. The CDR3 region is CASSLVRGNLRYGYTF. DNA for the CDR3: TGCGCCAGCAGCTTGGTGCGCGGAAATTTGCGCTATGGCTACACCTTC. Using reference TRBV5-1 and TRBJ1-2 for the parts outside the CDR3, the full variable domain is KAGVTQTPRYLIKTRGQQVTLSCSPISGHRSVSWYQQTPGQGLQFLFEYFSETQRNKGNFPGRFSGRQFSNSRSEMNVSTLELGDSALYLCASSLVRGNLRYGYTFGSGTRLTVV.

The DNA for the CDR3 is TGTGCCAGCAGTGAAGCTCGGGGGAGGGCGGACGAGCAGTACTTC. Residues: CASSEARGRADEQYF. The chain has TRBV2 and TRBJ2-7; TRBD2 matches 7 bases. The CDR3 consists of 15 residues. V lost 0 bases to trimming and J lost 5 bases; unmatched junction nucleotides: 7. The germline V gene has CDR1 SNHLY and CDR2 FYNNEI.

The CDR3 sequence is CASSWGGAVTEAFF. DNA for the CDR3: TGCGCCAGCAGCTGGGGGGGCGCCGTCACTGAAGCTTTCTTT. The J gene is TRBJ1-1, the V gene TRBV5-1; a weak D match, TRBD1 (6 bases). Germline assignment: CDR1 SGHRS and CDR2 YFSETQ. The CDR3 has 14 amino acids. Trimming removed 3 bases from V and 4 bases from J, with 13 bases in between.

This rearrangement joins TRBV9 to TRBJ2-5; the match to TRBD2 covers 12 bases. V lost 1 base to trimming and J lost 2 bases; unmatched junction nucleotides: 3. This CDR3 has 16 residues. The V gene's germline CDR1 is SGDLS and CDR2 YYNGEE. In DNA form, the CDR3 reads TGTGCCAGCAGCGTATCTAGCGGGGGGGCTCAAGAGACCCAGTACTTC. Its translation is CASSVSSGGAQETQYF.

V is TRBV2 and J is TRBJ2-5; D may match TRBD1 or TRBD2 (5 bases each). Trimming took off 7 bases at V and 4 bases at J, with 19 bases between the two ends. In germline, CDR1 is SNHLY, CDR2 FYNNEI. The CDR3 consists of 15 residues. The CDR3 nucleotides read TGTGCCAGCACCCCTGCCGGACTCCAGGGAGAGACCCAGTACTTC. This gives the protein CASTPAGLQGETQYF.

The J gene is TRBJ2-1, the V gene TRBV6-2 or TRBV6-3; TRBD2 is a possible D gene (6 bases). Deletions cut 5 bases from V and 9 bases from J, with 20 bases between. Looked up from germline, CDR1 is MNHEY and CDR2 is SVGEGT. This CDR3 contains 15 residues. The CDR3 loop is CASSAHPAGRFEQFF. The CDR3 nucleotides are TGTGCCAGCAGTGCCCATCCGGCAGGGAGGTTTGAGCAGTTCTTC.

The chain links TRBV19 to TRBJ2-7; 9 nucleotides match TRBD1. Per the germline V gene, CDR1 is LNHDA and CDR2 is SQIVND (reference sequence). Trimming took 5 bases from V and 6 from J; bases not matched to a gene: 8. The CDR3 is 14 residues long. CDR3 nucleotide sequence: TGTGCCAGTAGTCCCTACGGACAGGGGTCCGAGCAGTACTTC. Its protein is CASSPYGQGSEQYF.

The CDR3 DNA follows: TGTGCCAGCAGCGGGACAGCCTCCTACGAGCAGTACTTC. The encoded protein is CASSGTASYEQYF. This chain joins TRBV12-3 or TRBV12-4 and TRBJ2-7; 7 bases line up with TRBD1. The CDR3 runs to 13 residues. The V segment lost 6 bases and the J segment 0 bases; nucleotides outside the gene matches: 2.

The chain combines TRBV28 with TRBJ1-2, with 10 positions matching TRBD1. The CDR3 covers 15 residues. In germline, CDR1 is MDHEN, CDR2 SYDVKM. After removal of 5 bases from V and 4 bases from J, the junction contained 7 bases not matched to a gene. The CDR3 DNA follows: TGTGCCAGCAGTCCACCGACAGGGGGCGGCTATGGCTACACCTTC. This codes for CASSPPTGGGYGYTF.

This rearrangement joins TRBV4-1 to TRBJ2-7, with TRBD2 as a possible D gene (5 bases). Trimming took 3 bases from V and 2 from J, leaving 11 bases between them. CDR3 length equals 14 residues. CDR1 MGHRA and CDR2 YSYEKL come from the germline V gene. The DNA for the CDR3 is TGCGCCAGCAGCCAGCATACCGGGACCTACGAGCAGTACTTC. This codes for CASSQHTGTYEQYF.

V usage is TRBV3-1 (or the pseudogene TRBV3-2) and J usage is TRBJ2-7; 11 nucleotides line up with TRBD2. The CDR3 totals 17 residues. Germline CDR1 and CDR2: LGHDT and YNNKEL (reference sequence). The J segment lost 1 base and the V segment lost 5 bases, leaving 10 bases of the junction unmatched. The CDR3 here is CASSKSLAGVSSYEQYF. DNA for the CDR3: TGTGCCAGCAGCAAATCACTAGCGGGGGTATCTTCCTACGAGCAGTACTTC.

This clone was seen a few times. The chain combines TRBV5-1 with TRBJ2-7; D gene ambiguous. The V end was cut by 3 bases, the J end by 9 bases, with 10 bases between. This CDR3 has 11 amino acids. CDR1 is SGHRS and CDR2 is YFSETQ in the germline V gene. CDR3 bases: TGCGCCAGCAGCTCTGCCCTAATGCAGTACTTC. It translates to CASSSALMQYF.

V is TRBV12-3 or TRBV12-4 and J is TRBJ1-1; tentatively, D is TRBD1 (6 bases). V lost 3 bases and J lost 11, with 13 bases in between. CDR3 size: 12 residues. CDR3 in amino acids: CASSLGTNSAFF. The CDR3 DNA reads TGTGCCAGCAGTTTGGGGACAAACTCCGCTTTCTTT.

This chain uses TRBV10-3 with TRBJ1-5; D gene ambiguous. The CDR3 has 14 residues. CDR1 and CDR2 from the germline V gene are ENHRY and SYGVKD. V dropped 8 bases and J dropped 0 bases, with 11 bases sitting between them. CDR3 coding DNA: TGTGCCATCGCCGACACAGATAGCAATCAGCCCCAGCATTTT. This translates into CAIADTDSNQPQHF.

The chain combines TRBV4-1 with TRBJ1-1, with 9 bases lining up with TRBD1. J gave up 5 bases and V 1 base, and 5 bases lay outside the gene matches. The CDR3 covers 15 residues. Germline CDR1 MGHRA, CDR2 YSYEKL. This chain's CDR3 is CASSQGTGVGTEAFF. In nucleotides, the CDR3 is TGCGCCAGCAGCCAAGGGACAGGGGTTGGGACTGAAGCTTTCTTT.

In its sample, this clone was seen once. This chain uses TRBV27 with TRBJ1-1, with TRBD1 as a possible D gene (6 bases). V was cut by 6 bases and J by 10 bases, with 24 bases left in between. The germline V gene has CDR1 MNHEY and CDR2 SMNVEV (reference sequence). This CDR3 contains 15 residues. CDR3 DNA: TGTGCCAGCAGGGGGGGGGACCAGGGGTTTTATTTAGCTTTCTTT. It translates to CASRGGDQGFYLAFF.

V usage is TRBV12-3 or TRBV12-4 and J usage is TRBJ2-2; D not certain. The V and J ends lost 4 bases and 3 bases respectively, with 3 bases between them. The CDR3 extends over 12 amino acids. CDR3 region: CASSSDTGELFF. CDR3 DNA sequence: TGTGCCAGCAGTTCGGACACCGGGGAGCTGTTTTTT.

The chain has TRBV7-2 and TRBJ2-3; D perhaps matches TRBD2 (5 bases). The V end was cut by 4 bases, the J end by 0 bases, with 11 bases between. The CDR3 is made up of 15 amino acids. CDR1 and CDR2 (germline): SGHTA, FQGNSA. CDR3 sequence: CASSSTGSSTDTQYF. The CDR3 DNA reads TGTGCCAGCAGCTCAACGGGGTCTAGCACAGATACGCAGTATTTT.

The rearrangement links TRBV5-1 to TRBJ1-3; possibly TRBD1 for D (5 bases). The germline gives CDR1 SGHRS, CDR2 YFSETQ. Trimming pared 3 bases from V and 2 bases from J, leaving 15 bases between. This CDR3 has 16 residues. The CDR3, as DNA: TGCGCCAGCAGCTCCCGTTCAGGACAAACTGGAAACACCATATATTTT. The encoded protein is CASSSRSGQTGNTIYF.

This rearrangement joins TRBV28 to TRBJ1-5, with D possibly matching TRBD1 (6 bases). The CDR3 loop spans 15 amino acids. V gave up 7 bases and J gave up 0 bases, with 13 bases separating them. The germline V gene has CDR1 MDHEN and CDR2 SYDVKM. This CDR3 reads CASTATGFSNQPQHF. CDR3 DNA: TGTGCCAGCACCGCTACAGGGTTTAGCAATCAGCCCCAGCATTTT.

The J gene is TRBJ1-6, the V gene TRBV12-5, with 7 bases lining up with TRBD1. V was pared by 6 bases and J by 0 bases, with 8 bases of the junction left unmatched. Germline V gene data show CDR1 as LGHNT and CDR2 as FRNRAP. The CDR3 is made up of 17 amino acids. In nucleotides, the CDR3 is TGTGCTAGTGGCCTCGGGACAGAGAGCTCCTATAATTCACCCCTCCACTTT. Encoded protein: CASGLGTESSYNSPLHF.

The chain has TRBV7-8 and TRBJ1-3, with 7 bases fitting TRBD1. Looked up from germline, CDR1 is SGHVS and CDR2 is FQNEAQ. The CDR3 extends over 12 amino acids. Unmatched junction bases numbered 0, after V lost 2 bases and J lost 8 bases. DNA of the CDR3: TGTGCCAGCAGCTTAACAGGGGACACCATATATTTT. Its protein is CASSLTGDTIYF. The entire variable domain, with the rest obtained from reference TRBV7-8 and TRBJ1-3, is as follows: GAGVSQSPRYKVAKRGQDVALRCDPISGHVSLFWYQQALGQGPEFLTYFQNEAQLDKSGLPSDRFFAERPEGSVSTLKIQRTQQEDSAVYLCASSLTGDTIYFGEGSWLTVV.

The rearrangement uses TRBV6-6 and TRBJ2-1, with 7 nucleotides matching TRBD1. CDR1 is MNHNY, CDR2 SVGAGI, per germline (reference sequence). The CDR3 is 14 amino acids. With 2 bases clipped from V and 5 bases from J, the junction kept 3 bases outside the gene matches. Here the CDR3 DNA reads TGTGCCAGCAGTTACGAGACAGGGAACAATGAGCAGTTCTTC. It specifies CASSYETGNNEQFF.